These 5 T cell receptor beta chains were sequenced from one sample in a study of shared clonotypes between healthy human individuals. Terminally differentiated effector memory CD45RA+ cells were excluded by CCR7 positive selection of CD45RO-negative cells. This table comes from immunoSEQ multiplex PCR, and its TCRdb copy is limited to in-frame clones, with some not included. The table records 1.5 million to 2.5 million clones, just under 95% of them present only once. Sample: naive CD8+ T cells sorted from blood. The receptors originated from a man younger than 30 in good health.

The chain uses TRBV5-6 and TRBJ2-7; D is unresolved. The V gene's germline CDR1 is SGHDT and CDR2 YYEEEE. The CDR3 is 14 amino acids. V lost 3 bases and J lost 1, with 11 bases in between. CDR3 nucleotide sequence: TGTGCCAGCAGCTACAGTGAAACTTCCTACGAGCAGTACTTC. This codes for CASSYSETSYEQYF.

Comment on this clone: The sample has other DNA sequences that encode this CDR3 too. The chain combines TRBV9 with TRBJ2-7, with TRBD2 as a possible D gene (5 bases). CDR3 size: 15 residues. CDR1 is SGDLS, CDR2 YYNGEE, per germline. Trimming removed 0 bases at V and 2 bases at J, with 12 bases between. CDR3 loop: CASSVGSGATYEQYF. The CDR3, as DNA: TGTGCCAGCAGCGTAGGGAGCGGAGCTACCTACGAGCAGTACTTC.

In DNA form, the CDR3 reads TGTGCCAGCAGCCGGGGGGGGCCCTACGAGCAGTACTTC. It specifies CASSRGGPYEQYF. The rearrangement joins TRBV6-1 to TRBJ2-7; 8 bases are shared with TRBD2. Per germline, CDR1 MNHNS and CDR2 SASEGT. Trimming removed 6 bases from V and 2 bases from J; junction bases left unmatched: 3. The CDR3 totals 13 residues.

This rearrangement joins TRBV29-1 to TRBJ2-7, with TRBD2 as a possible D gene (6 bases). Trimming cost V 7 bases and J 2 bases, with 15 bases left between them. The V gene's germline CDR1 is SQVTM and CDR2 ANQGSEA. The CDR3 spans 13 residues. CDR3 nucleotides: TGCAGCGCCGGAGGGGCGTCCACCTACGAGCAGTACTTC. This codes for CSAGGASTYEQYF.

The chain employs TRBV7-8 and TRBJ1-5; D perhaps matches TRBD1 (6 bases). Trimming removed 5 bases at V and 0 bases at J, with 11 bases between. Germline V gene data show CDR1 as SGHVS and CDR2 as FQNEAQ. CDR3 length: 15 amino acids. As DNA, the CDR3 is TGTGCCAGCAGCACCTGGACAGCTAGCAATCAGCCCCAGCATTTT. Its protein product is CASSTWTASNQPQHF.